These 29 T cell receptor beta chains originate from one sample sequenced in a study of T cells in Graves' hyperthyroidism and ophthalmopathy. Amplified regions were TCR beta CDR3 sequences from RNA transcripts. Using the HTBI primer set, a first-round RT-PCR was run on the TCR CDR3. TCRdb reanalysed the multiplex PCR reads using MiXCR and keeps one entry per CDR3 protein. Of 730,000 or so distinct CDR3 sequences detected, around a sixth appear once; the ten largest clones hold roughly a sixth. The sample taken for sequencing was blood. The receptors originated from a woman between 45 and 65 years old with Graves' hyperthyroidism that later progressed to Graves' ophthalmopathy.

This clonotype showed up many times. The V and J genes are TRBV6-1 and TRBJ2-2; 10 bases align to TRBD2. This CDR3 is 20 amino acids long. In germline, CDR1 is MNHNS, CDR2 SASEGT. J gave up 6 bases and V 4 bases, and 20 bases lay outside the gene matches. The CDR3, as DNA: TGTGCCAGCAGTGGAGGGGGGTCCCCCGGGACTAGCGTCCGTCCCGGGGAGCTGTTTTTT. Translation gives CASSGGGSPGTSVRPGELFF.

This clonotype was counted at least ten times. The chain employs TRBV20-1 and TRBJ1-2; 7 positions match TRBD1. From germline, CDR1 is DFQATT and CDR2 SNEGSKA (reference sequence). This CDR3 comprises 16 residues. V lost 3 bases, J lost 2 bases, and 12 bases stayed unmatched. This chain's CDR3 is CSASPALQGTNYGYTF. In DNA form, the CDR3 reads TGCAGTGCTAGCCCTGCCCTACAGGGGACCAACTATGGCTACACCTTC.

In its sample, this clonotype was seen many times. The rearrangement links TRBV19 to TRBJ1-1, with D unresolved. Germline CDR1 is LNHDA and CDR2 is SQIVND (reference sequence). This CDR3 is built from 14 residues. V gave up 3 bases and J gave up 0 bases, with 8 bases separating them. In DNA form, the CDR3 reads TGTGCCAGTAGTATTGAGGCGGTGAACACTGAAGCTTTCTTT. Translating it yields CASSIEAVNTEAFF.

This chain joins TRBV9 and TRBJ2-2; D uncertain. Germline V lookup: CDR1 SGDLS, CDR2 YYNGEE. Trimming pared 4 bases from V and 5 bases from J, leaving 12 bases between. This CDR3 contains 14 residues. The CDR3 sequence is CASSPLQETGELFF. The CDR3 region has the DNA TGTGCCAGCAGCCCCCTTCAGGAAACCGGGGAGCTGTTTTTT. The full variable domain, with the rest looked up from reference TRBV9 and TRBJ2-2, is DSGVTQTPKHLITATGQRVTLRCSPRSGDLSVYWYQQSLDQGLQFLIQYYNGEERAKGNILERFSAQQFPDLHSELNLSSLELGDSALYFCASSPLQETGELFFGEGSRLTVL.

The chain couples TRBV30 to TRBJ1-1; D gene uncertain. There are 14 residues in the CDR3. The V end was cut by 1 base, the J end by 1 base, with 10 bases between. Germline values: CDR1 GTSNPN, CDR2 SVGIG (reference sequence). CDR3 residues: CAWSAGPENTEAFF. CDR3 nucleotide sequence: TGTGCCTGGAGTGCTGGACCGGAGAACACTGAAGCTTTCTTT. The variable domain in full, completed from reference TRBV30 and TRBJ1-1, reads SQTIHQWPATLVQPVGSPLSLECTVEGTSNPNLYWYRQAAGRGLQLLFYSVGIGQISSEVPQNLSASRPQDRQFILSSKKLLLSDSGFYLCAWSAGPENTEAFFGQGTRLTVV.

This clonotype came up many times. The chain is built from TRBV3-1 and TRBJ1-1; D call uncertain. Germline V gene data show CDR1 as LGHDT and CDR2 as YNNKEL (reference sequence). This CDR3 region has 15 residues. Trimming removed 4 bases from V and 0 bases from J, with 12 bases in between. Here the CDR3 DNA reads TGTGCCAGCAGCCTGGAGGGAAGCCTGAACACTGAAGCTTTCTTT. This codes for CASSLEGSLNTEAFF. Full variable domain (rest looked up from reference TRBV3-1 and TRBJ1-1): DTAVSQTPKYLVTQMGNDKSIKCEQNLGHDTMYWYKQDSKKFLKIMFSYNNKELIINETVPNRFSPKSPDKAHLNLHINSLELGDSAVYFCASSLEGSLNTEAFFGQGTRLTVV.

The CDR3 is CAWSQGQAPRTF. CDR3 nucleotide sequence: TGTGCCTGGAGCCAGGGACAGGCCCCTCGCACCTTC. The V call is TRBV30, the J call TRBJ1-2; 8 nucleotides match TRBD1. The CDR3 is 12 amino acids. Germline values: CDR1 GTSNPN, CDR2 SVGIG (reference sequence). Trimming at V came to 3 bases and at J to 13 bases, leaving 10 bases not matched to a gene.

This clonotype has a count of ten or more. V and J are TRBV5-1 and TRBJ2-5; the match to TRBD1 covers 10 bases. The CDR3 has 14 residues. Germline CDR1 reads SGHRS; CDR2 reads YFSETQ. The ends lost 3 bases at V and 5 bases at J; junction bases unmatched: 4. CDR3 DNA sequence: TGCGCCAGCAGCTCCGGGACAGGGGCGGAGACCCAGTACTTC. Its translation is CASSSGTGAETQYF. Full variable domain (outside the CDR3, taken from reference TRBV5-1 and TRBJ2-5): KAGVTQTPRYLIKTRGQQVTLSCSPISGHRSVSWYQQTPGQGLQFLFEYFSETQRNKGNFPGRFSGRQFSNSRSEMNVSTLELGDSALYLCASSSGTGAETQYFGPGTRLLVL.

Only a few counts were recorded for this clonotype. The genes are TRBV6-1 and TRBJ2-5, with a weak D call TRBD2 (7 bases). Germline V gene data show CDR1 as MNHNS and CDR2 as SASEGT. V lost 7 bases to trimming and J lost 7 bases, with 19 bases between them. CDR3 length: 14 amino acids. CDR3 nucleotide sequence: TGTGCCAGCATTCAGGCTAGCGGAGGGGGGACCCAGTACTTC. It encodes CASIQASGGGTQYF.

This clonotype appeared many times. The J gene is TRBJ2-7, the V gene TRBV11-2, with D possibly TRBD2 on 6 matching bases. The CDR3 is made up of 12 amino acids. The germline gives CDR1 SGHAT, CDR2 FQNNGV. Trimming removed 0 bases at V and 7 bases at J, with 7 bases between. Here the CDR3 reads CASSLDGGEQYF. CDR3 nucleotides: TGTGCCAGCAGCTTAGATGGGGGGGAGCAGTACTTC.

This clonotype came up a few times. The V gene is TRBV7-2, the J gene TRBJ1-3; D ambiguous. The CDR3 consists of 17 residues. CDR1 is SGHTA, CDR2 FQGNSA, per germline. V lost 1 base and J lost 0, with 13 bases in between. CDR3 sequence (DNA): TGTGCCAGCAGCTTAGGTGCGGGAAAGAACTCTGGAAACACCATATATTTT. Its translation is CASSLGAGKNSGNTIYF.

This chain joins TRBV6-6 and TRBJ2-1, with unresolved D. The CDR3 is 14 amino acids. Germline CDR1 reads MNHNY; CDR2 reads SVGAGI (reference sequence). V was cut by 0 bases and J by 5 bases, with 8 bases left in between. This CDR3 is CASSYSKLHNEQFF. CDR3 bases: TGTGCCAGCAGTTACTCGAAGCTCCACAATGAGCAGTTCTTC.

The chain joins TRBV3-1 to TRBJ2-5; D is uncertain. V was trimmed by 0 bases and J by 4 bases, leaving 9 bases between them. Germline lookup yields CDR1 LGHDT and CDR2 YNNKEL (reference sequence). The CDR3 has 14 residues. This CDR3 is CASSQDRYSETQYF. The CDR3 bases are TGTGCCAGCAGCCAAGATAGGTATTCAGAGACCCAGTACTTC.

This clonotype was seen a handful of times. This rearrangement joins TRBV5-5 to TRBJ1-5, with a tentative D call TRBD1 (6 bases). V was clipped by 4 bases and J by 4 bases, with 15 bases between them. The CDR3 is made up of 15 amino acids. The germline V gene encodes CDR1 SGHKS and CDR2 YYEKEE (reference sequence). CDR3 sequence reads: CASSKTAQGNQPQHF. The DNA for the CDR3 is TGTGCCAGCAGCAAGACAGCCCAGGGGAATCAGCCCCAGCATTTT.

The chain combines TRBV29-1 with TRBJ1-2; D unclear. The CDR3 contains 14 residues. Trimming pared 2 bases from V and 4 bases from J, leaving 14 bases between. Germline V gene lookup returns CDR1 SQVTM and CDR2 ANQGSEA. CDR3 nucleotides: TGCAGCGTTGAATCGTGGAGATACCCCTATGGCTACACCTTC. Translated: CSVESWRYPYGYTF.

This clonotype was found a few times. CDR3 sequence: CSAEGRLGETQYF. The CDR3 DNA is TGCAGTGCTGAGGGGAGGCTGGGGGAGACCCAGTACTTC. The genes are TRBV20-1 and TRBJ2-5, with a possible D match to TRBD2 (6 bases). The germline CDR1 and CDR2 sequences are DFQATT and SNEGSKA (reference sequence). The CDR3 is made up of 13 amino acids. Trimming cost V 5 bases and J 5 bases, with 15 bases left between them.

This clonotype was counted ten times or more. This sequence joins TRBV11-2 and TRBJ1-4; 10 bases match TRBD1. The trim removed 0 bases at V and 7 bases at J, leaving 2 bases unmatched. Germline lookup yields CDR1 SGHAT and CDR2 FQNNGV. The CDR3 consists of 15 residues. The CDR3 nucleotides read TGTGCCAGCAGCTTAGAAGGGACAGGGGCTGAAAAACTGTTTTTT. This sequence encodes CASSLEGTGAEKLFF.

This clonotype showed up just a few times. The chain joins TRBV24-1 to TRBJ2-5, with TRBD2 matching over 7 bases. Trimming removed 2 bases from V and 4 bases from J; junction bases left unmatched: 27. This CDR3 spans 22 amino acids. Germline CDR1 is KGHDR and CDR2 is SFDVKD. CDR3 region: CATSDSKVDGAVGGITLETQYF. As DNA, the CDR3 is TGTGCCACCAGTGATTCCAAAGTCGACGGTGCAGTGGGGGGGATTACTTTAGAGACCCAGTACTTC.

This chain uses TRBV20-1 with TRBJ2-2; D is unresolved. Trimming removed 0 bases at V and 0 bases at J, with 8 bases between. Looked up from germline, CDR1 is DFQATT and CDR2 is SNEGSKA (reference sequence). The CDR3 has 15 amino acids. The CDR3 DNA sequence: TGCAGTGCTAGAGATCTTGAAGCGAACACCGGGGAGCTGTTTTTT. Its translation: CSARDLEANTGELFF.

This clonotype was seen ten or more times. CDR3 sequence (DNA): TGTGCCAGCAGTTTCACAGGGGGCGCGTCGGATACGCAGTATTTT. Amino acid sequence: CASSFTGGASDTQYF. The chain recombines TRBV2 with TRBJ2-3; 9 bases are a match to TRBD1. CDR1 and CDR2 (germline): SNHLY, FYNNEI. The V segment lost 5 bases and the J segment 6 bases; nucleotides outside the gene matches: 9. CDR3 length equals 15 residues.

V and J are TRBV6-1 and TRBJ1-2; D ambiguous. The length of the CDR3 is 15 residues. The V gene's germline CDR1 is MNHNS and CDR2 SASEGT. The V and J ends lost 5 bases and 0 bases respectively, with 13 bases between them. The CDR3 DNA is TGTGCCAGCAGTCCCCCCGCAAGTGCTAACTATGGCTACACCTTC. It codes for CASSPPASANYGYTF.

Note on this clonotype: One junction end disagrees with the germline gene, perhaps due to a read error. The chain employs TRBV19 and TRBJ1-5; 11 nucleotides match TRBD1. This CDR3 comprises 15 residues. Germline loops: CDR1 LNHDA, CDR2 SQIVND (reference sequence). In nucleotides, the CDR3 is TGTGTCAGTAGTATTTCGGGACAGGGGGATCAGCCCCAGCATTTT. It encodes CVSSISGQGDQPQHF.

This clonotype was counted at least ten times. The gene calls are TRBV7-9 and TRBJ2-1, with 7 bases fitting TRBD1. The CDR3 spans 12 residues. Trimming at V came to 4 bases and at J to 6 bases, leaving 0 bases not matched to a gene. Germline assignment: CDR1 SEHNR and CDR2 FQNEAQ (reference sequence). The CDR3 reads CASSWTGNEQFF. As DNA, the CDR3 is TGTGCCAGCAGCTGGACAGGCAATGAGCAGTTCTTC. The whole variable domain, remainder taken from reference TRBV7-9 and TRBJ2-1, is DTGVSQNPRHKITKRGQNVTFRCDPISEHNRLYWYRQTLGQGPEFLTYFQNEAQLEKSRLLSDRFSAERPKGSFSTLEIQRTEQGDSAMYLCASSWTGNEQFFGPGTRLTVL.

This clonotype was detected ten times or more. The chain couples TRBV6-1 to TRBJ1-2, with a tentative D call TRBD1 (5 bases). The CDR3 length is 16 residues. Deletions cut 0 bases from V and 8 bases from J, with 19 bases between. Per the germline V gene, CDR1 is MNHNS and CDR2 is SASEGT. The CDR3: CASSEAPGTGGRGYTF. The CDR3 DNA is TGTGCCAGCAGTGAAGCGCCCGGGACGGGGGGACGGGGCTACACCTTC.

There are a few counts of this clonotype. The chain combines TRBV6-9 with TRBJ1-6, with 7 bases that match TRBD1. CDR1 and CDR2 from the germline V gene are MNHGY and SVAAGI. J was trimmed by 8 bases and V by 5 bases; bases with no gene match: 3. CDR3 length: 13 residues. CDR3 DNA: TGTGCCAGCAGTCCAGGGGGGTATTCACCCCTCCACTTT. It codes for CASSPGGYSPLHF.

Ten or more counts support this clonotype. CDR3 loop: CASSSVTGGIYTEAFF. The CDR3 DNA reads as TGTGCCAGCAGCTCGGTGACAGGGGGTATATACACTGAAGCTTTCTTT. This rearrangement joins TRBV7-8 to TRBJ1-1; 9 bases map to TRBD1. CDR3 length: 16 residues. In germline, CDR1 is SGHVS, CDR2 FQNEAQ. With V trimmed by 4 bases and J by 3 bases, 9 bases remained unmatched.

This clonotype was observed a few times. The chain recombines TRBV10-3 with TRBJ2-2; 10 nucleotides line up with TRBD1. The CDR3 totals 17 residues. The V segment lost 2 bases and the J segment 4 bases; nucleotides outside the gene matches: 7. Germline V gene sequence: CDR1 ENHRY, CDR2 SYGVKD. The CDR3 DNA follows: TGTGCCATCAGTGAGAGGGGACAGGGGCCCTCCACCGGGGAGCTGTTTTTT. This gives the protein CAISERGQGPSTGELFF.

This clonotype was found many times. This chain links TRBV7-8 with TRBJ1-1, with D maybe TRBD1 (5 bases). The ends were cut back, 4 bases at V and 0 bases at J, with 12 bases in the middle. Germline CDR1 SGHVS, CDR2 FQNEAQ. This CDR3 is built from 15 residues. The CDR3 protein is CASSSSWDVNTEAFF. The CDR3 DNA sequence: TGTGCCAGCAGCTCTAGTTGGGACGTGAACACTGAAGCTTTCTTT.

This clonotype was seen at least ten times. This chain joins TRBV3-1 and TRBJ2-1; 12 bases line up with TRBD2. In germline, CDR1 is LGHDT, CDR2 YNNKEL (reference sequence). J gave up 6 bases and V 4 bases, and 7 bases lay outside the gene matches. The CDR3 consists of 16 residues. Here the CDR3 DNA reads TGTGCCAGCAGCCTCCCACTAGCGGGGGGCCTCAATGAGCAGTTCTTC. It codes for CASSLPLAGGLNEQFF.